This T cell receptor (beta chain) was captured in a study of PD-1 blockade in classical Hodgkin lymphoma. Here immunoSEQ multiplex PCR was the method, and the copy in TCRdb shows in-frame clones only, minus some. The data show under 20,000 clones, about nine tenths seen once. CDR3 length: 15 residues. CDR1 and CDR2 (germline): SGDLS, YYNGEE. V was trimmed by 3 bases and J by 4 bases, leaving 13 bases between them. Time point meaning: newly diagnosed, previously untreated cHL patient sample. Researchers report purifying CD4+ T cells from thawed PBMCs by magnetic negative selection. Comparison came from newly diagnosed, untreated classical Hodgkin lymphoma PBMCs.

The specimen was CD4+ T cells from blood. This TCR came from a human donor with classical Hodgkin lymphoma. The chain employs TRBV9 and TRBJ2-2; D possibly corresponds to TRBD1 (5 bases). CDR3 DNA: TGTGCCAGCAGCGGGGCAGGGTATAGCACCGGGGAGCTGTTTTTT. Protein sequence: CASSGAGYSTGELFF.